One T cell receptor beta chain is described in this entry. What it binds is not known. Germline V gene lookup returns CDR1 SGHRS and CDR2 YFSETQ. V was cut by 0 bases and J by 4 bases, with 11 bases left in between. There are 15 residues in the CDR3. This specimen belongs to a study of cytomegalovirus exposure and HLA in healthy donors. On the study more broadly: In a later analysis, the roughly 130 validation repertoires were reported to have used the same platform as the roughly 670 first-cohort repertoires.

The table came from immunoSEQ multiplex PCR; TCRdb's copy has only in-frame clones and leaves some out. The sample shows tens of thousands of clones, approximately 96% of them seen only once. Whole-study results and caveats: For cytomegalovirus status, the classifier reportedly gave diagnoses with high specificity and sensitivity. Later, an analysis found that TCR clusters from the first cohort tended to co-occur in the 120 or so validation repertoires.

Sequencing was done on a sample of PBMCs. The receptor comes from a man aged 18 to 30 in good health and CMV-seronegative. The chain recombines TRBV5-1 with TRBJ2-1; D is unresolved. The CDR3 sequence: CASSLEDFRYNEQFF. As DNA, the CDR3 is TGCGCCAGCAGCTTGGAAGATTTCAGGTACAATGAGCAGTTCTTC.